These 19 T cell receptor beta chains were sequenced from one sample in a study of T cell changes during pregnancy in multiple sclerosis. Here immunoSEQ multiplex PCR was the method, and the copy in TCRdb shows in-frame clones only, minus some. Among around 37,000 clones, roughly 91% were seen once, and the ten largest hold less than 9%. Specimen: CD8+ T cells from peripheral blood mononuclear cells, collected in the third trimester of pregnancy. Every receptor here comes from a female donor with multiple sclerosis, enrolled in a pregnancy study.

The genes are TRBV4-2 and TRBJ2-1; D remains ambiguous. The V gene lost 0 bases and the J gene lost 10 bases, with 10 bases spanning the gap. From germline, CDR1 is LGHNA and CDR2 YNFKEQ. CDR3 length equals 13 residues. CDR3 sequence reads: CASSQDSRTEQFF. The CDR3 nucleotides read TGTGCCAGCAGCCAAGATAGCCGCACGGAGCAGTTCTTC.

The chain joins TRBV4-3 to TRBJ2-5; 10 bases line up with TRBD2. This CDR3 contains 16 residues. From germline, CDR1 is LGHNA and CDR2 YSLEER. The V segment lost 4 bases and the J segment 3 bases; nucleotides outside the gene matches: 8. The CDR3 spells CASSRLLAGSKETQYF. In nucleotides, the CDR3 is TGCGCCAGCAGCCGACTACTAGCGGGGTCTAAAGAGACCCAGTACTTC.

This sequence joins TRBV14 and TRBJ2-5; D is unresolved. Trimming removed 5 bases from V and 0 bases from J, with 10 bases in between. The CDR3 totals 14 residues. The germline gives CDR1 SGHDN, CDR2 FVKESK. Here the CDR3 reads CASSTTRYQETQYF. CDR3 in DNA: TGTGCCAGCAGCACTACACGGTACCAAGAGACCCAGTACTTC.

The chain links TRBV7-3 to TRBJ2-3; D ambiguous. This CDR3 contains 14 residues. V dropped 0 bases and J dropped 2 bases, with 6 bases sitting between them. The germline gives CDR1 SGHTA, CDR2 FQGTGA. The DNA of the CDR3 is TGTGCCAGCAGCTTAACCCTTTCCACAGATACGCAGTATTTT. Translating gives CASSLTLSTDTQYF.

The chain carries TRBV5-6 and TRBJ1-2; D remains ambiguous. The CDR3 loop spans 14 amino acids. V was clipped by 4 bases and J by 5 bases, with 15 bases between them. CDR1 is SGHDT and CDR2 is YYEEEE in the germline V gene. CDR3 DNA: TGTGCCAGCAGCCCCCAACATTTGGTGTATGGCTACACCTTC. This sequence encodes CASSPQHLVYGYTF.

This chain uses TRBV5-4 with TRBJ1-2, with D perhaps TRBD1 (5 bases). Germline loops: CDR1 SGHNT, CDR2 YYREEE (reference sequence). V was trimmed by 0 bases and J by 2 bases, leaving 14 bases between them. CDR3 length: 16 residues. CDR3 bases: TGTGCCAGCAGCTTGGGCCCCCGGGGACTGAACTATGGCTACACCTTC. Amino acid sequence: CASSLGPRGLNYGYTF.

The V and J genes are TRBV4-1 and TRBJ2-2; possible D gene TRBD1, 6 bases. The CDR3 spans 14 residues. The V and J ends lost 4 bases and 4 bases respectively, with 10 bases between them. Germline CDR1 is MGHRA and CDR2 is YSYEKL. CDR3 loop: CASSPRGGTGELFF. The CDR3 coding sequence is TGCGCCAGCAGCCCTCGAGGGGGCACCGGGGAGCTGTTTTTT.

The gene calls are TRBV29-1 and TRBJ2-5, with 8 bases that match TRBD1. The CDR3 sequence is 13 residues long. Germline loops: CDR1 SQVTM, CDR2 ANQGSEA. The junction had 5 bases not matched to a gene; V was cut back by 4 bases and J by 4 bases. CDR3 sequence (DNA): TGCAGCGTTGTCAGGGGGCGGTTAGAGACCCAGTACTTC. It yields the protein CSVVRGRLETQYF.

This clone appeared a single time. This chain connects TRBV7-3 to TRBJ2-7; unclear D gene. V was pared by 7 bases and J by 1 base, with 8 bases between. The CDR3 runs 12 residues. Per germline, CDR1 SGHTA and CDR2 FQGTGA. DNA for the CDR3: TGTGCCAGCATCGACATATCCTACGAGCAGTACTTC. It translates to CASIDISYEQYF.

The V and J genes are TRBV10-2 and TRBJ1-6, with TRBD1 as a possible D gene (6 bases). Germline lookup yields CDR1 WSHSY and CDR2 SAAADI. The CDR3 consists of 13 residues. V was shortened by 2 bases and J by 8 bases, with 7 bases between the two germline ends. In DNA form, the CDR3 reads TGCGCCAGCAGTGAGACAGGGTATTCACCCCTCCACTTT. Translated, it gives CASSETGYSPLHF.

This clone was observed once. The chain has TRBV6-6 and TRBJ1-1, with 8 nucleotides matching TRBD1. CDR1 is MNHNY, CDR2 SVGAGI, per germline (reference sequence). The CDR3 has 14 residues. V gave up 6 bases and J gave up 0 bases; unmatched junction bases: 3. CDR3 nucleotide sequence: TGTGCCAGCAGGATACAGGGGGTGAACACTGAAGCTTTCTTT. Translated, it gives CASRIQGVNTEAFF.

The J gene is TRBJ1-1, the V gene TRBV10-2, with unresolved D. V lost 6 bases and J lost 0, with 11 bases in between. In germline, CDR1 is WSHSY, CDR2 SAAADI. This CDR3 comprises 14 residues. CDR3 DNA: TGCGCCAGCAGCCTGGTGGCCATGAACACTGAAGCTTTCTTT. This encodes CASSLVAMNTEAFF.

This sequence joins TRBV7-9 and TRBJ2-5; weak D call: TRBD1 (5 bases). The CDR3 consists of 13 residues. V lost 4 bases and J lost 5, with 11 bases in between. Per the germline V gene, CDR1 is SEHNR and CDR2 is FQNEAQ (reference sequence). The DNA for the CDR3 is TGTGCCAGCAGCTACCAGGGAAAGGAGACCCAGTACTTC. This sequence encodes CASSYQGKETQYF.

Here the CDR3 reads CSADGVEGYTF. The CDR3 DNA reads as TGCAGTGCTGACGGGGTGGAGGGCTACACCTTC. The J gene is TRBJ1-2, the V gene TRBV20-1; D remains unclear. Germline-derived CDR1 and CDR2 are DFQATT and SNEGSKA (reference sequence). The CDR3 sequence is 11 residues long. The ends were cut back, 5 bases at V and 8 bases at J, with 12 bases in the middle.

A few counts support this clone. The DNA for the CDR3 is TGTGCCAGCAGTGATCCTTCTGGGGGGTCAGGGAAGGATACGCAGTATTTT. Protein product: CASSDPSGGSGKDTQYF. The rearrangement uses TRBV2 and TRBJ2-3, with D possibly being TRBD2 (6 bases). CDR3 length: 17 amino acids. Germline V gene sequence: CDR1 SNHLY, CDR2 FYNNEI. V was trimmed by 3 bases and J by 6 bases, leaving 22 bases between them.

The chain recombines TRBV4-3 with TRBJ2-1; D gene ambiguous. Per germline, CDR1 LGHNA and CDR2 YSLEER. Trimming shortened V by 0 bases and J by 1 base, and 4 bases separated the two germline ends. The CDR3 loop spans 14 amino acids. For the CDR3, the DNA is TGCGCCAGCAGCCAAGAAACTTCCTACAATGAGCAGTTCTTC. Protein product: CASSQETSYNEQFF.

The CDR3 sequence: CASSVGAAYGYTF. The CDR3 nucleotides read TGTGCCAGCAGCGTAGGGGCAGCCTATGGCTACACCTTC. The genes are TRBV9 and TRBJ1-2; D not resolved. Deletions cut 0 bases from V and 4 bases from J, with 7 bases between. The CDR3 has 13 residues. The germline V gene encodes CDR1 SGDLS and CDR2 YYNGEE.

The chain carries TRBV19 and TRBJ1-2; D is unclear. V lost 6 bases to trimming and J lost 2 bases, with 7 bases between them. Germline V gene sequence: CDR1 LNHDA, CDR2 SQIVND (reference sequence). The CDR3 runs to 12 residues. This chain's CDR3 is CASRHPNYGYTF. In DNA, the CDR3 is TGTGCCAGTAGACATCCGAACTATGGCTACACCTTC.

The chain joins TRBV5-4 to TRBJ2-5; maybe TRBD2 (5 bases). Germline CDR1 and CDR2: SGHNT and YYREEE (reference sequence). CDR3 length: 15 residues. Trimming stripped 3 bases from V and 2 bases from J, with 14 bases between. This chain's CDR3 is CASSSAGRRQETQYF. The CDR3 bases are TGTGCCAGCAGCTCGGCGGGCCGACGTCAAGAGACCCAGTACTTC.